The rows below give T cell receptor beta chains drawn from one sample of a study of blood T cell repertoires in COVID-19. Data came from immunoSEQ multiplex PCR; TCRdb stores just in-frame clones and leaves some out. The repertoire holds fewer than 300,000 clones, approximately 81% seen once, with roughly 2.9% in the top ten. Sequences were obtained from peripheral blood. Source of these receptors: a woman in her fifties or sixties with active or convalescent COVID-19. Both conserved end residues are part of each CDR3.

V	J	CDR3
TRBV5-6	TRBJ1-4	CASSIWTGGLEKLFF
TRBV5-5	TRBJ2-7	CASSLGTGPLGQYF
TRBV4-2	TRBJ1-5	CASSQEWVQGTNQPQHF
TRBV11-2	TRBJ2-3	CASSFGTSGTDTQYF
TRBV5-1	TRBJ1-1	CASSLDRVWTEAFF
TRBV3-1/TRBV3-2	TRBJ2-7	CASSQYYENEQYF
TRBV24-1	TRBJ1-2	CATSDPHRGEANYGYTF
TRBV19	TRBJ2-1	CASHWTGEPINNEQFF
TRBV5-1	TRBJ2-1	CASSTTSQTEQFF
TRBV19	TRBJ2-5	CASSRGGETQYF
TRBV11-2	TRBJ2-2	CASSRRTGLAGANTGELFF
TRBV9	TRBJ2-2	CASSVTSGGPWTGELFF
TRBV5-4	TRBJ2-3	CASSFGLAGGPSTDTQYF
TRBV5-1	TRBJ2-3	CASSPTGQRADTQYF
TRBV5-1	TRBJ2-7	CASSLGNLVPLGGYEQYF
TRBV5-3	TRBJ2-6	CARSLQTVRRANVLTF
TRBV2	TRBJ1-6	CASSPQGNYNSPLHF
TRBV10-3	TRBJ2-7	CAISDWGTSRTSAVGQYF
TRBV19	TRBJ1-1	CASSFQGPRSVAEAFF
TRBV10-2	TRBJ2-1	CASSTPGLAFYNEQFF
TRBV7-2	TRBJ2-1	CASSRVWTGGRDEQFF
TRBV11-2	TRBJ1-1	CASSLNRGTEAFF
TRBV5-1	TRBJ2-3	CASSSAGAVGTDTQYF
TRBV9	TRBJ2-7	CASSVYDSTYEQYF
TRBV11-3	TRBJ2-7	CASSFGTGGSYEQYF
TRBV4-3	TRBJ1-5	CASSPEEGQPQHF
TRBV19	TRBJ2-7	CASQSRGLYEQYF
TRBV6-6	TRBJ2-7	CASSLPEDEQYF
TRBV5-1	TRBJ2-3	CASTAGWVATDTQYF
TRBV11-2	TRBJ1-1	CASSLDSSGGTEAFF
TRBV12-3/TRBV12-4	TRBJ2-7	CASRRTGGYEQYF
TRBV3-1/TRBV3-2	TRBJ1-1	CASSPGQGGSFGAFF
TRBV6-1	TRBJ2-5	CASSELETQYF
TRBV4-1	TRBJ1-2	CASSPIGQGANYGYTF
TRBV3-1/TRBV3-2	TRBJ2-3	CASSILAVGDTQYF
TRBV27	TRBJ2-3	CASSSLGSGGPHTKTDTQYF
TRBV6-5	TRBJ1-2	CASTIQGSNYGYTF
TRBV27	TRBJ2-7	CASSFHSSSYEQYF
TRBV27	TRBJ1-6	CASSKGEEGSPLHF
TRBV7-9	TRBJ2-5	CASSLASVTGLSGETQYF
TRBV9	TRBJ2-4	CASSVGAENIQYF
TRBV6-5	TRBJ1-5	CASSLDRGGNQPQHF